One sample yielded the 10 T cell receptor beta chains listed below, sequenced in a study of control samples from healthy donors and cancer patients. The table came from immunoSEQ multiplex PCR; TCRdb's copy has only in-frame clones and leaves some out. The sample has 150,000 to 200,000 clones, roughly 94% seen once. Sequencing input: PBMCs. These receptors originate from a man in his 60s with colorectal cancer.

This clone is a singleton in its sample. The CDR3 nucleotides are TGCGCCAGCAGTTTAGGACAGGGGAATCAGCCCCAGCATTTT. Translated, it gives CASSLGQGNQPQHF. This sequence joins TRBV4-1 and TRBJ1-5; TRBD1 agrees at 9 bases. The germline CDR1 and CDR2 sequences are MGHRA and YSYEKL. The CDR3 extends over 14 amino acids. The J segment lost 4 bases and the V segment lost 6 bases, leaving 4 bases of the junction unmatched.

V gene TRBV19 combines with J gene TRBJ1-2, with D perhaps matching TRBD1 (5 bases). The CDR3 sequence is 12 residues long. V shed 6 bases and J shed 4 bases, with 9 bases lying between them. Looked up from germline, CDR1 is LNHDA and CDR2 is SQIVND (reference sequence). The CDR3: CASRTGSYGYTF. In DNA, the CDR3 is TGTGCCAGTAGAACAGGATCCTATGGCTACACCTTC.

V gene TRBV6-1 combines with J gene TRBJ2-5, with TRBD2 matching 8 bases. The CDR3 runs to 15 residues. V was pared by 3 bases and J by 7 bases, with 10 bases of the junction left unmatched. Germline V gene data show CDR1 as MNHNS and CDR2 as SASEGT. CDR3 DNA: TGTGCCAGCAGTGAGCCGGGACTAGATTCTGGGACCCAGTACTTC. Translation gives CASSEPGLDSGTQYF.

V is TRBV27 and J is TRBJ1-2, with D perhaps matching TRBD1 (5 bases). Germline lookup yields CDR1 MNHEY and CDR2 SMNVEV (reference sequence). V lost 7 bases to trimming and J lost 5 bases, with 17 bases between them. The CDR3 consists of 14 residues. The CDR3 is CASTPRGPLYGYTF. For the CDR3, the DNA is TGTGCCAGCACCCCTAGGGGACCTCTTTATGGCTACACCTTC.

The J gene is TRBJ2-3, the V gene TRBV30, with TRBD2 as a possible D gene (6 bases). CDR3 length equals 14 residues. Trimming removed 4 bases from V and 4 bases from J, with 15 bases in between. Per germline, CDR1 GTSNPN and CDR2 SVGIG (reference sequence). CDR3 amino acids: CAWNPGPGADTQYF. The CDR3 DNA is TGTGCCTGGAATCCGGGCCCGGGGGCAGATACGCAGTATTTT.

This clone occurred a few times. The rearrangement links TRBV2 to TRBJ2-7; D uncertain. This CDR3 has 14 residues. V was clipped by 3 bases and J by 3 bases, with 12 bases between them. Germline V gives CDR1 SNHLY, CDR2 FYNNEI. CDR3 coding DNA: TGTGCCAGCAGTGAGGCGGACGATCTCTACGAGCAGTACTTC. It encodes CASSEADDLYEQYF.

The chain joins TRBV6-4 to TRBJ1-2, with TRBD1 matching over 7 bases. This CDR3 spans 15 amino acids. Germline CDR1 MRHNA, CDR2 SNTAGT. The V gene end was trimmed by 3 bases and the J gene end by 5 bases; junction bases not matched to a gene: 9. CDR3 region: CASSEGQVVRYGYTF. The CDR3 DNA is TGTGCCAGCAGTGAAGGACAGGTGGTCCGGTATGGCTACACCTTC.

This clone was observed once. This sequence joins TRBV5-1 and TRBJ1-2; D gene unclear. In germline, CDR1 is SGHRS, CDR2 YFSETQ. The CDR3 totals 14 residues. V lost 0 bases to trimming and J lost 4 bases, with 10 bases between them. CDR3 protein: CASSLASAGYGYTF. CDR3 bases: TGCGCCAGCAGCTTGGCATCGGCAGGCTATGGCTACACCTTC.

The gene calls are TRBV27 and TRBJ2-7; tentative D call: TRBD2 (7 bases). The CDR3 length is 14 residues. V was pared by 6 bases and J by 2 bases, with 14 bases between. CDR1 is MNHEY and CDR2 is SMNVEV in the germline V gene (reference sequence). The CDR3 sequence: CASSEGGGPYEQYF. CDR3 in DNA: TGTGCCAGCAGCGAAGGGGGGGGACCCTACGAGCAGTACTTC.

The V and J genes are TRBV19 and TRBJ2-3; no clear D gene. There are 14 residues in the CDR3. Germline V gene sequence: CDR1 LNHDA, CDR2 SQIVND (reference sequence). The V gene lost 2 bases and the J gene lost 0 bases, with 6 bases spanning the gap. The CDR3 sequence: CASSISVSTDTQYF. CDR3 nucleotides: TGTGCCAGTAGTATATCCGTGAGCACAGATACGCAGTATTTT.